A single T cell receptor beta chain is shown here with its context. Its antigen is unidentified. The study ran its PCR with 60 Vbeta and 13 Jbeta primers. Only in-frame clones appear in the TCRdb table, and some are missing; sequencing was by immunoSEQ multiplex PCR. Its table lists over 150,000 clones. The sample is drawn from a study of cytomegalovirus exposure and HLA in healthy donors. Study as a whole: Early on, a data release was issued that held tens of millions of unique TCRs from HLA-typed donors. Broader study findings: Sequencing likely caused a cluster of highly shared sequence variants.

The sequence was collected from a boy between 10 and 17 years old in good health and CMV-seronegative. Sequenced material: PBMCs.

CDR3 residues: CASSLTVRDTQYF. In nucleotides, the CDR3 is TGTGCCAGCAGCTTAACGGTTAGAGATACGCAGTATTTT. The chain combines TRBV7-3 with TRBJ2-3, with unresolved D. Germline-derived CDR1 and CDR2 are SGHTA and FQGTGA. The CDR3 runs 13 residues. V shed 0 bases and J shed 5 bases, with 6 bases lying between them.